This passage covers 3 T cell receptor beta chains from one sample sequenced in a study of blood T cell repertoires in COVID-19 (dated by TCRdb to about 2020). Library creation used the immunoSEQ multiplex PCR assay. The clones in this table, taken by TCRdb from immuneACCESS, are in-frame only. Not every clone is retained; where verified, under half of the shortfall comes from an unresolved V gene, and the cause of the rest is unknown. Within this sample are nearly 300,000 clones, with over 85% of them counted one time only. Approximately 2.9% of the sample rests with the top ten. Input material: PBMCs or T cells enriched from blood (not recorded which). The receptors come from a woman in her forties or fifties who had been exposed to COVID-19.

This clone was seen a single time. The chain is built from TRBV28 and TRBJ2-1; 11 bases agree with TRBD1. V shed 4 bases and J 8 bases; nucleotides not matched to a gene: 7. Germline V gene lookup returns CDR1 MDHEN and CDR2 SYDVKM. This CDR3 has 15 amino acids. This CDR3 is CASSSGTGGKDEQFF. The DNA of the CDR3 is TGTGCCAGCAGTTCCGGGACAGGGGGAAAGGATGAGCAGTTCTTC.

V usage is TRBV10-3 and J usage is TRBJ2-7; 9 bases are a match to TRBD1. V lost 0 bases to trimming and J lost 3 bases; unmatched junction nucleotides: 3. The CDR3 covers 15 residues. The germline gives CDR1 ENHRY, CDR2 SYGVKD. The CDR3 sequence: CAISESGTGFYEQYF. In DNA, the CDR3 is TGTGCCATCAGTGAGTCTGGGACAGGGTTCTACGAGCAGTACTTC.

The CDR3 DNA follows: TGCGCCAGCAGTTCCTATGGGACTTCCAAAAACATTCAGTACTTC. It yields the protein CASSSYGTSKNIQYF. V is TRBV4-1 and J is TRBJ2-4; TRBD2 might be the D (6 bases). The length of the CDR3 is 15 residues. The V end was cut by 6 bases, the J end by 2 bases, with 14 bases between. Germline V gene lookup returns CDR1 MGHRA and CDR2 YSYEKL.